The sequence of this T cell receptor beta chain was determined in a study of blood T cells in healthy people across ages. Combining a sample-barcoded 5' primer with a J-beta primer mix, a second PCR ran for roughly 6 to 11 cycles. Sequencing yielded, for each sample, at least 2.5 million paired-end reads carrying CDR3. TCRdb analysed the 5' RACE reads with MiXCR anew, one entry per CDR3 protein. The table records about 1.7 million distinct CDR3 sequences, 28% of them present only once. CDR1 and CDR2 (germline): LNHDA, SQIVND (reference sequence). This CDR3 region has 15 residues. J lost 4 bases, V lost 5 bases, and 11 bases had no gene match. This clonotype was seen once. Its matching antigen is unknown. Study-wide results and limits: For the donors, CMV status was unknown and possibly confounded expanded clonotype changes.

This TCR was recovered from a woman in her twenties or thirties in good health. Sequences were obtained from blood. The rearrangement uses TRBV19 and TRBJ2-7; 7 nucleotides align to TRBD2. The CDR3 region has the DNA TGTGCCAGTAGTCCCACCGAGCGGGGAATTTACGAGCAGTACTTC. It codes for CASSPTERGIYEQYF.